This TCR beta chain is drawn from a study of blood T cells in healthy people across ages. This clonotype was counted many times. Its antigen is unidentified. CDR1 is DFQATT and CDR2 is SNEGSKA in the germline V gene (reference sequence). This CDR3 comprises 11 residues. V was clipped by 4 bases and J by 3 bases, with 7 bases between them. Through a sample-barcoded 5' primer and a J-beta primer mix, a second PCR was run for roughly 7 to 12 cycles. Carrying 12 random nucleotides, a template-switch adaptor labeled each individual cDNA molecule. One entry per CDR3 protein results from TCRdb running MiXCR on the 5' RACE reads. The sample has approximately 1.5 million distinct CDR3 sequences; around 40% are singletons. Isolated PBMCs totaled at least 7 million in each sample. Regarding the study as a whole: Nothing was known about donor CMV status, and this possibly confounded expanded clonotype changes.

The chain uses TRBV20-1 and TRBJ2-7, with a weak D call TRBD1 (6 bases). Sequences were obtained from blood. This clonotype originated in a woman aged 18-30 years in good health. DNA of the CDR3: TGCAGTGCTACACAGGGCTACGAGCAGTACTTC. Encoded protein: CSATQGYEQYF.